The entry below describes one T cell receptor (beta chain). This sample was taken from a study of T cells in Graves' hyperthyroidism and ophthalmopathy. With 0 bases removed from V and 4 bases from J, the gap between germline ends came to 14 bases. The CDR3 length is 15 residues. From germline, CDR1 is SGHKS and CDR2 YYEKEE (reference sequence). The investigators amplified TCR beta CDR3 regions from RNA transcripts. When the TCR CDR3 underwent first-round RT-PCR, the HTBI primer set was used. TCRdb passed the multiplex PCR reads through MiXCR, listing each CDR3 protein once. The sample yields about 380,000 distinct CDR3 sequences, approximately 15% seen once.

The clonotype originates from a woman aged 55-75 years with Graves' hyperthyroidism. The chain carries TRBV5-5 and TRBJ2-7; perhaps TRBD1 as D (6 bases). Sequences were obtained from blood. DNA of the CDR3: TGTGCCAGCAGCTTGGCTAGAGGGGGAACTTACGAGCAGTACTTC. Protein sequence: CASSLARGGTYEQYF.